This T cell receptor (beta chain) originates from a study of response to subunit inactivated influenza vaccine (dated by TCRdb to the late 2010s). In the study overall: The study used deep quantitative T cell receptor repertoire profiling to track responses to a trivalent subunit inactivated influenza vaccine. What the authors observed across the whole study: The authors suggested that each seasonal influenza vaccination may recruit only a limited number of new T cells.

Libraries were made using RT-PCR. The sample was run on an Illumina HiSeq 2500. Through fastp at Q25 and MiXCR, TCRdb rebuilt clones from the public reads, retaining in-frame beta chains. Entries are consolidated by CDR3 protein sequence, retaining the most common genes and DNA. The sample data list roughly 710,000 distinct CDR3 sequences, and less than 15% of these were observed just once. Of the sample, 7.6% falls within the top ten clones. Note on this clonotype: Its binding antigen is unknown. Base qualities are missing; no much larger clone stands one base away.

The germline V gene gives CDR1 as LGHNA and CDR2 as YNFKEQ. Deletion took 1 base off V and 2 bases off J, with a span of 15 bases between the germline ends. The CDR3 contains 16 residues, cysteine and phenylalanine counted. The entry retains the CDR3 DNA only, 48 bases that are in frame from base 1. The chain is encoded by TRBV4-2 joined to TRBJ2-7, with the D segment identity uncertain. The receptor comes from a man in his forties or fifties who received an inactivated influenza vaccine. Donor details come from another sample of the same person, matched by shared clones. The sequencing used PBMCs from blood, collected around two weeks before vaccination. The CDR3 loop reads CASSQGSGYPAYEQYF. The sequenced DNA is TGTGCCAGCAGCCAAGGTTCTGGCTACCCCGCCTACGAGCAGTACTTC.